This T cell receptor beta chain emerged from a study of blood T cells in healthy people across ages. Study-wide results and caveats: It was not possible, with unsorted PBMCs, to conclusively compare naive and antigen-experienced cells.

Primed by a sample-barcoded 5' primer and a J-beta primer mix, a second PCR proceeded for about 7 to 11 cycles. A single record per CDR3 protein comes from TCRdb applying MiXCR to the 5' RACE reads. This table has around 1,000,000 distinct CDR3 sequences, 20% to 25% appearing once. In regard to this clonotype: Its antigen is unknown.

These same records also appear under a second study, on T cells of mothers and their children. From that study: Thymic selection molds TCR recombination output in much the same way for related pairs as for unrelated pairs. Biologically related mothers and children overlapped slightly more than unrelated pairs, a non-significant difference. The authors identified no persistent microchimeric T cell clones.

The sequence was obtained from a girl aged 2 to 9 in good health. The source material was blood.

The chain's CDR3 is CASSLKGAYGYTF. CDR3 in DNA: TGTGCCAGCAGCTTGAAGGGGGCTTACGGCTACACCTTC. The gene calls are TRBV5-6 and TRBJ1-2; 7 bases agree with TRBD1. Looked up from germline, CDR1 is SGHDT and CDR2 is YYEEEE. The V gene end was trimmed by 1 base and the J gene end by 8 bases; junction bases not matched to a gene: 5. CDR3 length: 13 residues.